This TCR beta chain was sequenced in a study of T cell changes during pregnancy in multiple sclerosis. V dropped 8 bases and J dropped 5; count of bases not matched to a gene: 5. CDR3 length equals 12 residues. Germline V CDR1 and CDR2: SGHNT, YYREEE (reference sequence). Sequencing used immunoSEQ multiplex PCR; TCRdb keeps in-frame clones, though not all of them. The table has roughly 59,000 clones, 91% seen once; the top ten hold less than 1.5%. The clonotype comes from a female donor in good health, enrolled as a control in a pregnancy study. Sequencing was performed on peripheral blood, taken in the third trimester of pregnancy. The chain is built from TRBV5-4 and TRBJ1-1; 8 bases align to TRBD1. For the CDR3, the DNA is TGTGCCAGTGGACAGGGCCGAACTGAAGCTTTCTTT. It yields the protein CASGQGRTEAFF.